Below, 21 T cell receptor beta chains from the same sample are listed, as sequenced in a study of T cells after yellow fever vaccination. Each CDR3 protein gets one entry after TCRdb re-called the 5' RACE reads with MiXCR. The table includes about 360,000 distinct CDR3 sequences, approximately 6% detected once. This material consisted of PBMCs, taken 5 days after the yellow fever booster vaccination. Source of these receptors: a man younger than 45 who received the YFV17D yellow fever vaccine.

Written as DNA, the CDR3 is TGTGCCAGCAGTATGGGGAGCGGGGGCCTCACCGGGGAGCTGTTTTTT. It is translated as CASSMGSGGLTGELFF. The V gene is TRBV12-3 or TRBV12-4, the J gene TRBJ2-2; 8 nucleotides match TRBD2. This CDR3 spans 16 amino acids. V was clipped by 5 bases and J by 4 bases; unmatched bases: 9.

This clonotype was detected a few times. The chain couples TRBV6-2 or TRBV6-3 to TRBJ2-1, with TRBD2 as a possible D gene (5 bases). This CDR3 region has 12 residues. The germline gives CDR1 MNHEY, CDR2 SVGEGT. V lost 8 bases and J lost 3, with 8 bases in between. In DNA, the CDR3 is TGTGCCAGCGTCGGAGGCTACAATGAGCAGTTCTTC. Its translation is CASVGGYNEQFF.

This clonotype was counted only a few times. The genes are TRBV20-1 and TRBJ2-2; the D is unclear. This CDR3 contains 13 residues. V lost 4 bases and J lost 2, with 8 bases in between. Per germline, CDR1 DFQATT and CDR2 SNEGSKA (reference sequence). This CDR3 is CSAMSGNTGELFF. Written as DNA, the CDR3 is TGCAGTGCTATGAGTGGTAACACCGGGGAGCTGTTTTTT.

This clonotype was seen a handful of times. The rearrangement uses TRBV20-1 and TRBJ2-3; 16 bases map to TRBD2. The CDR3 sequence is 16 residues long. V trimming: 5 bases; J trimming: 4 bases; junction bases outside the gene matches: 6. Germline V gene data show CDR1 as DFQATT and CDR2 as SNEGSKA (reference sequence). CDR3 in DNA: TGCAGTGCTCCGGGGACTAGCGGGAGGGCAGCAGATACGCAGTATTTT. It encodes CSAPGTSGRAADTQYF.

This clonotype appeared a few times. This rearrangement joins TRBV2 to TRBJ1-1; D call uncertain. Per germline, CDR1 SNHLY and CDR2 FYNNEI. This CDR3 has 12 residues. V dropped 6 bases and J dropped 4 bases, with 9 bases sitting between them. The CDR3 loop reads CASSGRATEAFF. CDR3 sequence (DNA): TGTGCCAGCAGCGGGCGAGCCACTGAAGCTTTCTTT.

In DNA form, the CDR3 reads TGTGCCAGCAGCCAAGGTCTTCTTTATTTT. Translation: CASSQGLLYF. V is TRBV3-1 and J is TRBJ2-3; D is unclear. The CDR3 totals 10 residues. From germline, CDR1 is LGHDT and CDR2 YNNKEL (reference sequence). The V end lost 1 base, the J end lost 15 bases, and 8 bases lay between the germline ends.

This clonotype occurred many times. The chain links TRBV28 to TRBJ2-3; D assignment may be TRBD1 or TRBD2 (6 bases each). CDR1 and CDR2 (germline): MDHEN, SYDVKM. CDR3 length equals 12 residues. Trimming cost V 5 bases and J 6 bases, with 9 bases left between them. The CDR3 is CASSGGGDTQYF. The DNA for the CDR3 is TGTGCCAGCAGTGGAGGGGGGGATACGCAGTATTTT. Supplemented by reference TRBV28 and TRBJ2-3, the full variable domain reads DVKVTQSSRYLVKRTGEKVFLECVQDMDHENMFWYRQDPGLGLRLIYFSYDVKMKEKGDIPEGYSVSREKKERFSLILESASTNQTSMYLCASSGGGDTQYFGPGTRLTVL.

This clonotype was found many times. The chain employs TRBV28 and TRBJ2-7, with TRBD2 as a possible D gene (5 bases). The CDR3 spans 12 residues. Germline V CDR1 and CDR2: MDHEN, SYDVKM. V lost 6 bases to trimming and J lost 3 bases, with 9 bases between them. The CDR3, as DNA: TGTGCCAGCAGGGGAACTAGCTACGAGCAGTACTTC. Its protein is CASRGTSYEQYF.

The table lists this clonotype with a few counts. The chain uses TRBV28 and TRBJ1-2, with no clear D. This CDR3 region has 13 residues. The V end was cut by 3 bases, the J end by 7 bases, with 12 bases between. Germline V lookup: CDR1 MDHEN, CDR2 SYDVKM. The CDR3 DNA sequence: TGTGCCAGCAGTTTGAGGCGTCCTTTTGGCTACACCTTC. It codes for CASSLRRPFGYTF.

This clonotype was seen repeatedly, ten times or more. The CDR3 protein is CASSGTGAVNIQYF. Here the CDR3 DNA reads TGCGCCAGCAGCGGGACAGGGGCCGTGAACATTCAGTACTTC. The rearrangement joins TRBV5-1 to TRBJ2-4; 10 bases are a match to TRBD1. This CDR3 comprises 14 residues. The junction had 5 bases not matched to a gene; V was cut back by 4 bases and J by 7 bases. Germline V gives CDR1 SGHRS, CDR2 YFSETQ.

Many counts were recorded for this clonotype. In DNA form, the CDR3 reads TGCGCCAGCGCTTACGGGAGCAAGTACAATGAGCAGTTCTTC. Translating it yields CASAYGSKYNEQFF. V and J are TRBV5-1 and TRBJ2-1; TRBD2 is a possible D gene (6 bases). V was pared by 7 bases and J by 4 bases, with 15 bases between. The V gene's germline CDR1 is SGHRS and CDR2 YFSETQ. This CDR3 comprises 14 residues.

A few counts support this clonotype. The gene calls are TRBV19 and TRBJ2-7, with D possibly matching TRBD2 (5 bases). Trimming took 2 bases from V and 5 from J, leaving 7 bases between them. CDR1 LNHDA and CDR2 SQIVND come from the germline V gene (reference sequence). The length of the CDR3 is 12 residues. The CDR3 here is CASSIRGNEQYF. The CDR3 coding sequence is TGTGCCAGTAGTATAAGAGGGAACGAGCAGTACTTC.

This clonotype was seen at least ten times. This chain joins TRBV7-2 and TRBJ2-3; unclear D gene. Germline V gene sequence: CDR1 SGHTA, CDR2 FQGNSA. This CDR3 has 14 residues. V lost 6 bases to trimming and J lost 2 bases, with 12 bases between them. CDR3 residues: CASRDYITTDTQYF. The DNA for the CDR3 is TGTGCCAGCAGGGATTACATTACCACAGATACGCAGTATTTT.

This clonotype came up a few times. The V gene is TRBV9, the J gene TRBJ2-1; D may be TRBD2 (5 bases). Trimming removed 4 bases at V and 7 bases at J, with 21 bases between. This CDR3 region has 16 residues. Germline V gives CDR1 SGDLS, CDR2 YYNGEE. The CDR3 coding sequence is TGTGCCAGCAGCCCCCAAGGGATAGCGCAAGGTAATGAGCAGTTCTTC. Protein: CASSPQGIAQGNEQFF.

The chain joins TRBV9 to TRBJ1-1, with unresolved D. V dropped 3 bases and J dropped 0 bases, with 12 bases sitting between them. Germline CDR1 is SGDLS and CDR2 is YYNGEE. This CDR3 has 15 residues. The CDR3 DNA sequence: TGTGCCAGCAGCGCTGGGGTGGGTCTGAACACTGAAGCTTTCTTT. Protein product: CASSAGVGLNTEAFF.

This clonotype was recorded many times. The chain has TRBV20-1 and TRBJ2-3; 8 positions agree with TRBD1. Germline CDR1 DFQATT, CDR2 SNEGSKA (reference sequence). V shed 4 bases and J 4 bases; nucleotides not matched to a gene: 7. The CDR3 length is 14 residues. The CDR3 reads CSATPTGEPDTQYF. The CDR3 DNA sequence: TGCAGTGCTACCCCGACAGGGGAGCCAGATACGCAGTATTTT.

This clonotype showed up many times. The chain uses TRBV7-8 and TRBJ2-7; no reliable D call. V lost 1 base and J lost 2, with 15 bases in between. This CDR3 is built from 16 residues. Germline CDR1 reads SGHVS; CDR2 reads FQNEAQ. The CDR3 loop reads CASSLVDNPFTYEQYF. CDR3 DNA: TGTGCCAGCAGCTTAGTTGACAATCCCTTTACCTACGAGCAGTACTTC.

V is TRBV7-3 and J is TRBJ2-3, with 11 bases identical to TRBD2. The CDR3 spans 16 residues. The V gene end was trimmed by 4 bases and the J gene end by 2 bases; junction bases not matched to a gene: 5. Germline V CDR1 and CDR2: SGHTA, FQGTGA. The CDR3 here is CASSYGTSGPTDTQYF. CDR3 in DNA: TGTGCCAGCAGCTATGGGACTAGCGGACCCACAGATACGCAGTATTTT.

This clonotype occurred many times. The chain couples TRBV7-2 to TRBJ2-4; 7 bases line up with TRBD1. After removal of 5 bases from V and 6 bases from J, the junction contained 10 bases not matched to a gene. The CDR3 totals 15 residues. The germline V gene encodes CDR1 SGHTA and CDR2 FQGNSA. The CDR3 is CASSLNRGSRNIQYF. The CDR3 DNA reads as TGTGCCAGCAGCCTCAACAGGGGTTCACGAAACATTCAGTACTTC.

This clonotype was detected many times. The rearrangement uses TRBV6-1 and TRBJ2-1; 7 bases agree with TRBD1. The V gene's germline CDR1 is MNHNS and CDR2 SASEGT. The CDR3 length is 14 residues. The trim removed 6 bases at V and 7 bases at J, leaving 9 bases unmatched. Here the CDR3 DNA reads TGTGCCAGCAGGGAACAGGGGTTTCAAAATGAGCAGTTCTTC. It codes for CASREQGFQNEQFF.

The table lists this clonotype with many counts. This chain joins TRBV5-1 and TRBJ1-4, with D possibly TRBD1 on 6 matching bases. The CDR3 consists of 17 residues. Germline V gene data show CDR1 as SGHRS and CDR2 as YFSETQ. The ends were cut back, 1 base at V and 7 bases at J, with 20 bases in the middle. The CDR3 is CASSLQQIQGLGEKLFF. In nucleotides, the CDR3 is TGCGCCAGCAGCTTGCAACAGATACAGGGACTCGGTGAAAAACTGTTTTTT.